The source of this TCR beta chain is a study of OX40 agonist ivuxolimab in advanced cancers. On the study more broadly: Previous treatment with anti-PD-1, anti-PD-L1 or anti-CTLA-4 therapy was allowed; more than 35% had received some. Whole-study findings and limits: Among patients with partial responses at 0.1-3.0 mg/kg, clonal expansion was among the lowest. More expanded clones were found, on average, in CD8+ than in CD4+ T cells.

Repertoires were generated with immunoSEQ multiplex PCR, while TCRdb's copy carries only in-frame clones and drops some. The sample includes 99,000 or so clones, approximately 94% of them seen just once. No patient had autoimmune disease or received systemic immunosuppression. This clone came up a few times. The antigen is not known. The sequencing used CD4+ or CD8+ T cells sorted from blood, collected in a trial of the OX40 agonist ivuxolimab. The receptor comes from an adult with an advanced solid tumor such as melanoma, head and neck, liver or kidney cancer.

The CDR3 coding sequence is TGCGCCAGCAGCTTCTCACAGGTCAACACTGAAGCTTTCTTT. Protein: CASSFSQVNTEAFF. The chain uses TRBV5-1 and TRBJ1-1; tentative D call: TRBD1 (5 bases). Trimming took off 2 bases at V and 2 bases at J, with 10 bases between the two ends. Looked up from germline, CDR1 is SGHRS and CDR2 is YFSETQ. This CDR3 comprises 14 residues.